These 8 T cell receptor beta chains originate from one sample sequenced in a study of shared clonotypes between healthy human individuals. Here immunoSEQ multiplex PCR was the method, and the copy in TCRdb shows in-frame clones only, minus some. Here the sample spans about 490,000 clones, around 73% being singletons. Input material: PBMCs. The source of these receptors is a woman aged 40 to 50 in good health. Some clones in this sample may be carry-over from other donors' samples.

As to this clone: The junction departs from the called germline gene at one end, perhaps through a read error. The J gene is TRBJ1-6, the V gene TRBV6-1, with no clear D. The CDR3 runs 13 residues. Per germline, CDR1 MNHNS and CDR2 SASEGT. Written as DNA, the CDR3 is TGTGCCAGCAGGGAAGACCTACTTTCACCCCTCCACTTT. Its translation: CASREDLLSPLHF.

The rearrangement uses TRBV7-6 and TRBJ2-3; TRBD2 matches 9 bases. V was pared by 7 bases and J by 0 bases, with 17 bases of the junction left unmatched. There are 19 residues in the CDR3. Germline V gene data show CDR1 as SGHVS and CDR2 as FNYEAQ. The CDR3 loop reads CASMRASGSAGGSTDTQYF. The CDR3, as DNA: TGTGCCAGCATGAGGGCATCCGGTTCGGCGGGAGGGAGCACAGATACGCAGTATTTT.

The chain joins TRBV7-2 to TRBJ2-1; D remains unclear. Deletions cut 5 bases from V and 7 bases from J, with 24 bases between. The CDR3 is 17 amino acids. Germline CDR1 and CDR2: SGHTA and FQGNSA. The CDR3 region has the DNA TGTGCCAGCAGCACCCCACTTAGCTTTTCCAGTATGAATGAGCAGTTCTTC. The encoded protein is CASSTPLSFSSMNEQFF.

V gene TRBV27 combines with J gene TRBJ2-3; D is undetermined. This CDR3 is 14 amino acids long. V shed 5 bases and J shed 2 bases, with 11 bases lying between them. Germline lookup yields CDR1 MNHEY and CDR2 SMNVEV (reference sequence). DNA of the CDR3: TGTGCCAGCAGTGTTCTGAGGACCACAGATACGCAGTATTTT. This codes for CASSVLRTTDTQYF.

This rearrangement joins TRBV7-3 to TRBJ2-1, with 11 positions matching TRBD2. The germline gives CDR1 SGHTA, CDR2 FQGTGA. V was pared by 5 bases and J by 8 bases, with 8 bases of the junction left unmatched. CDR3 size: 15 residues. CDR3 amino acids: CASSLIAGGTYEQFF. The CDR3 region has the DNA TGTGCCAGCAGCCTAATAGCGGGAGGGACATATGAGCAGTTCTTC.

The genes are TRBV2 and TRBJ2-7; 8 bases agree with TRBD1. Looked up from germline, CDR1 is SNHLY and CDR2 is FYNNEI. CDR3 length: 14 amino acids. With 4 bases clipped from V and 3 bases from J, the junction kept 5 bases outside the gene matches. The CDR3 DNA reads as TGTGCCAGCAGTGCGACAGGGGTGGGCTACGAGCAGTACTTC. Protein product: CASSATGVGYEQYF.

This rearrangement joins TRBV7-3 to TRBJ2-3; TRBD2 matches at 8 bases. The CDR3 has 16 amino acids. V dropped 2 bases and J dropped 7; count of bases not matched to a gene: 11. Germline CDR1 and CDR2: SGHTA and FQGTGA. The CDR3 protein is CASSLSQREGRNTQYF. DNA of the CDR3: TGTGCCAGCAGCTTATCTCAACGGGAGGGCCGAAATACGCAGTATTTT.

This chain uses TRBV30 with TRBJ1-1; D ambiguous. Germline lookup yields CDR1 GTSNPN and CDR2 SVGIG (reference sequence). The V gene lost 4 bases and the J gene lost 2 bases, with 14 bases spanning the gap. This CDR3 comprises 14 residues. The CDR3 DNA sequence: TGTGCCTGGACCGTTGGGGTCAGCAACACTGAAGCTTTCTTT. Protein: CAWTVGVSNTEAFF.